Detailed here is one T cell receptor (beta chain). Compared with germline, one end of the junction differs, possibly owing to a read error. Germline V gene lookup returns CDR1 MNHNS and CDR2 SASEGT. CDR3 length equals 11 residues. Exclusion followed for patients with uncontrolled infection, other autoimmune disease, pregnancy or lactation. Amplification yielded TCR beta CDR3 regions, with RNA transcripts as the source. The HTBI primer set served for first-round RT-PCR of the TCR CDR3. TCRdb reanalysed the multiplex PCR reads using MiXCR and keeps one entry per CDR3 protein. In the table there are 350,000 to 400,000 distinct CDR3 sequences, approximately 14% of which are singletons. This entry comes from a study of T cells in Graves' hyperthyroidism and ophthalmopathy.

The clonotype was recovered from a woman in her sixties with Graves' hyperthyroidism. The sequenced sample was blood. The V call is TRBV6-1, the J call TRBJ1-1, with a weak D call TRBD1 (5 bases). CDR3 residues: CASSRGTGAFF. The CDR3 coding sequence is TGTGCCAGCTCCCGGGGCACTGGAGCTTTCTTT.